Listed below are T cell receptor beta chains from one sample, sequenced in a study of T cell repertoires in ileal Crohn's disease. Produced via immunoSEQ multiplex PCR; TCRdb's table is partial and in-frame only. The table has roughly 20,000 clones, 72% seen once. Sequencing was carried out using ileal tissue. Receptors originate from an adult with Crohn's disease. CDR3s include the opening cysteine and the closing phenylalanine or tryptophan. D genes are given only for firm matches. Rows give clone size only sometimes, using once, few, many, or a class for an expanded clone.

>NA|NA|TRBJ1-4|TRBV5-1
CASSLFARDNEKLFF
TGCGCCAGCAGCTTGTTTGCCAGGGATAATGAAAAACTGTTTTTT
>NA|TRBD2|TRBJ2-5|TRBV11-2
CASSLDLRLAGETQYF
TGTGCCAGCAGCTTAGATCTCCGCCTAGCGGGCGAGACCCAGTACTTC
>few|NA|TRBJ1-1|TRBV20-1
CSAQGNTEAFF
TGCAGTGCCCAGGGTAACACTGAAGCTTTCTTT
>NA|TRBD1|TRBJ1-2|TRBV19
CASRGTGPNYGYTF
TGTGCCAGTAGGGGGACAGGGCCTAACTATGGCTACACCTTC
>NA|TRBD1|TRBJ1-2|TRBV29-1
CSVALTGTYTF
TGCAGCGTTGCCTTGACAGGGACCTACACCTTC
>NA|NA|TRBJ2-7|TRBV2
CASSELGGQNEQYF
TGTGCCAGCAGTGAATTGGGGGGGCAGAACGAGCAGTACTTC
>NA|NA|TRBJ1-2|TRBV15
CATRGTGSNYGYTF
TGTGCCACCCGGGGTACAGGGTCAAACTATGGCTACACCTTC
>NA|TRBD1|TRBJ2-7|TRBV5-4
CASSLLQGVGEQYF
TGTGCCAGCAGCTTGTTGCAGGGGGTGGGCGAGCAGTACTTC
>few|NA|TRBJ2-1|TRBV6-1
CASSWTTGEQFF
TGTGCCAGCAGTTGGACAACGGGTGAGCAGTTCTTC
>NA|NA|TRBJ2-7|TRBV7-6
CASSPERAAYEQYF
TGTGCCAGCAGCCCAGAGCGGGCGGCCTACGAGCAGTACTTC
>few|TRBD2|TRBJ2-2|TRBV5-1
CASSLSARGVTGELFF
TGCGCCAGCAGCTTGTCGGCCCGGGGGGTTACCGGGGAGCTGTTTTTT
>NA|NA|TRBJ1-1|TRBV19
CASSSGPLNTEAFF
TGTGCCAGTAGTTCAGGGCCCTTGAACACTGAAGCTTTCTTT
>NA|NA|TRBJ1-2|TRBV6-4
CASSQTGLYGYTF
TGTGCCAGCAGCCAAACAGGGCTCTATGGCTACACCTTC
>NA|NA|TRBJ1-3|TRBV6-1
CASPLGNTIYF
TGTGCCAGCCCTTTAGGAAACACCATATATTTT
>NA|NA|TRBJ1-1|TRBV5-6
CASSLAKTGLRNTEAFF
TGTGCCAGCAGCTTGGCCAAAACAGGGCTTAGGAACACTGAAGCTTTCTTT
>few|TRBD1|TRBJ2-5|TRBV5-1
CASSLTGGTLSTQYF
TGCGCCAGCAGCCTGACAGGGGGCACGCTCTCTACCCAGTACTTC
>NA|TRBD2|TRBJ2-1|TRBV5-1
CASSLGTSGSLNEQFF
TGCGCCAGCAGCTTAGGGACTAGCGGGAGTCTGAATGAGCAGTTCTTC
>NA|TRBD1|TRBJ1-2|TRBV10-1
CASSPGQGYGYTF
TGCGCCAGCAGTCCCGGACAGGGTTATGGCTACACCTTC
>NA|TRBD1|TRBJ2-7|TRBV19
CASSIGRDRIYEQYF
TGTGCCAGTAGTATAGGCCGGGACAGGATCTACGAGCAGTACTTC
>NA|NA|TRBJ2-4|TRBV2
CASRRESKNIQYF
TGTGCCAGCAGAAGAGAATCCAAAAACATTCAGTACTTC